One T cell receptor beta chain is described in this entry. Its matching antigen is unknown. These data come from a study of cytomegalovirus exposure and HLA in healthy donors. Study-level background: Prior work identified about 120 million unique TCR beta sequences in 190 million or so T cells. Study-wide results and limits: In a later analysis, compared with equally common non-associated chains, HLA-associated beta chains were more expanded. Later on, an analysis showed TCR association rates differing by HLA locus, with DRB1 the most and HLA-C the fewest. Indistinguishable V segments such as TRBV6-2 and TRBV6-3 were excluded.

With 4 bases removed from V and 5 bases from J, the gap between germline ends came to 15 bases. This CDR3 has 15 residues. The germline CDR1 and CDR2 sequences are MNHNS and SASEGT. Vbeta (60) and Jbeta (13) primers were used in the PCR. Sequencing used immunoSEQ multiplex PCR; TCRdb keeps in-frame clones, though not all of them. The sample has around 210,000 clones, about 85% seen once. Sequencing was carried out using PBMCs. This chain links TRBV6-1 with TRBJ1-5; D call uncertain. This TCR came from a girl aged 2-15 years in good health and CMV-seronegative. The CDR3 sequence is CASSVRKGGDQPQHF. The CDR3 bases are TGTGCCAGCAGTGTACGTAAGGGCGGGGATCAGCCCCAGCATTTT.